The 18 T cell receptor beta chains reported below all come from one sample, sequenced in a study of blood T cell repertoires in COVID-19. The table came from immunoSEQ multiplex PCR; TCRdb's copy has only in-frame clones and leaves some out. The sample gives 63,000 or so clones, around 80% of which show up once; 9.2% is in the top ten. The specimen was peripheral blood. The receptors stem from a human donor in a cohort sampled during active COVID-19.

The V call is TRBV4-1, the J call TRBJ2-2, with 7 bases identical to TRBD1. Germline trimming cut 1 base from V and 7 bases from J; bases unmatched to any gene: 9. CDR3 length: 16 amino acids. Germline CDR1 is MGHRA and CDR2 is YSYEKL. CDR3: CASSQGWTGYLGELFF. CDR3 DNA: TGCGCCAGCAGCCAAGGGTGGACAGGATATCTCGGGGAGCTGTTTTTT.

The chain recombines TRBV5-5 with TRBJ2-5, with a weak D call TRBD1 (5 bases). The CDR3 runs to 13 residues. Germline V CDR1 and CDR2: SGHKS, YYEKEE (reference sequence). V was pared by 3 bases and J by 5 bases, with 11 bases between. The CDR3 DNA sequence: TGTGCCAGCAGCTCCAGGGTGGGTGAGACCCAGTACTTC. This gives the protein CASSSRVGETQYF.

The rearrangement links TRBV10-3 to TRBJ2-7; TRBD1 might be the D (5 bases). Germline CDR1 ENHRY, CDR2 SYGVKD. This CDR3 contains 13 residues. V was clipped by 5 bases and J by 2 bases, with 10 bases between them. The CDR3 spells CAISPQGTYEQYF. The CDR3 nucleotides read TGTGCCATCAGTCCCCAGGGAACCTACGAGCAGTACTTC.

V gene TRBV14 combines with J gene TRBJ2-3; 9 positions match TRBD1. V was clipped by 2 bases and J by 1 base; unmatched bases: 10. Germline CDR1 reads SGHDN; CDR2 reads FVKESK. The CDR3 consists of 18 residues. CDR3 amino acids: CASSQPRLRDRGTDTQYF. The CDR3 coding sequence is TGTGCCAGCAGCCAACCCCGCCTCCGGGACAGGGGCACAGATACGCAGTATTTT.

The chain recombines TRBV10-3 with TRBJ1-2; D is undetermined. CDR3 size: 11 residues. In germline, CDR1 is ENHRY, CDR2 SYGVKD. V was pared by 3 bases and J by 6 bases, with 5 bases between. Here the CDR3 reads CAISDGDGYTF. As DNA, the CDR3 is TGTGCCATCAGTGACGGAGATGGCTACACCTTC.

V gene TRBV7-9 combines with J gene TRBJ1-4; D is perhaps TRBD1 (6 bases). V gave up 4 bases and J gave up 8 bases, with 17 bases separating them. Germline V gene data show CDR1 as SEHNR and CDR2 as FQNEAQ (reference sequence). The length of the CDR3 is 15 residues. CDR3 amino acids: CASSSPRGAQEKLFF. Written as DNA, the CDR3 is TGTGCCAGCAGCTCCCCCCGGGGGGCGCAAGAAAAACTGTTTTTT. The variable domain in full, completed from reference TRBV7-9 and TRBJ1-4, reads DTGVSQNPRHKITKRGQNVTFRCDPISEHNRLYWYRQTLGQGPEFLTYFQNEAQLEKSRLLSDRFSAERPKGSFSTLEIQRTEQGDSAMYLCASSSPRGAQEKLFFGSGTQLSVL.

The rearrangement uses TRBV18 and TRBJ2-3; 9 bases line up with TRBD2. From germline, CDR1 is KGHSH and CDR2 LQKENI. The CDR3 is 15 amino acids. V shed 6 bases, J shed 5 bases, and the junction held 9 bases outside the gene matches. CDR3 loop: CASSPLAGEIDTQYF. As DNA, the CDR3 is TGTGCCAGCTCCCCCTTAGCGGGAGAAATAGATACGCAGTATTTT.

This chain uses TRBV6-1 with TRBJ1-1; D is unresolved. CDR3 length: 12 amino acids. The germline V and J ends were trimmed by 2 bases and 8 bases, with 9 bases remaining between them. Germline V lookup: CDR1 MNHNS, CDR2 SASEGT. CDR3 DNA: TGTGCCAGCAGTGAAAGACTCCTAGAAGCTTTCTTT. Translated: CASSERLLEAFF.

This CDR3 is CASSAHTGGDNEKLFF. In DNA form, the CDR3 reads TGTGCCAGCAGCGCCCACACAGGGGGCGATAATGAAAAACTGTTTTTT. V usage is TRBV7-9 and J usage is TRBJ1-4; 9 bases agree with TRBD1. The germline V gene has CDR1 SEHNR and CDR2 FQNEAQ (reference sequence). Germline trimming cut 5 bases from V and 4 bases from J; bases unmatched to any gene: 8. This CDR3 spans 16 amino acids.

This chain uses TRBV19 with TRBJ2-1, with 10 bases lining up with TRBD2. Germline CDR1 reads LNHDA; CDR2 reads SQIVND (reference sequence). Trimming took 9 bases from V and 8 from J; bases not matched to a gene: 16. CDR3 length: 16 residues. As DNA, the CDR3 is TGTGCCAGCTCCCCCCTAACTAGCGGGGCAGTCGATGAGCAGTTCTTC. It codes for CASSPLTSGAVDEQFF. The whole variable domain, remainder taken from reference TRBV19 and TRBJ2-1, is DGGITQSPKYLFRKEGQNVTLSCEQNLNHDAMYWYRQDPGQGLRLIYYSQIVNDFQKGDIAEGYSVSREKKESFPLTVTSAQKNPTAFYLCASSPLTSGAVDEQFFGPGTRLTVL.

CDR3 region: CASSPVSSGANVLTF. In DNA form, the CDR3 reads TGTGCCAGCAGCCCCGTCTCCTCTGGGGCCAACGTCCTGACTTTC. This chain links TRBV7-3 with TRBJ2-6; D gene unclear. Trimming pared 5 bases from V and 0 bases from J, leaving 8 bases between. Germline assignment: CDR1 SGHTA and CDR2 FQGTGA. CDR3 length equals 15 residues.

This chain connects TRBV28 to TRBJ2-5; maybe TRBD1 (6 bases). The V end lost 6 bases, the J end lost 9 bases, and 14 bases lay between the germline ends. Germline V gene lookup returns CDR1 MDHEN and CDR2 SYDVKM. The CDR3 covers 12 residues. CDR3 nucleotide sequence: TGTGCCAGCAGAGGGACAAAGTTGGCCCAGTACTTC. Amino acid sequence: CASRGTKLAQYF.

V gene TRBV27 combines with J gene TRBJ2-1; 7 nucleotides align to TRBD2. CDR1 is MNHEY and CDR2 is SMNVEV in the germline V gene (reference sequence). The junction had 4 bases not matched to a gene; V was cut back by 8 bases and J by 0 bases. CDR3 length: 14 residues. The DNA of the CDR3 is TGTGCCAGCCTTGGACTAGGCTCCTACAATGAGCAGTTCTTC. Protein: CASLGLGSYNEQFF.

This clone was seen more than once but under ten times. V and J are TRBV28 and TRBJ1-1; D may be TRBD1 (5 bases). The CDR3 runs 13 residues. Trimming took 6 bases from V and 1 from J, leaving 9 bases between them. Germline V lookup: CDR1 MDHEN, CDR2 SYDVKM. CDR3 region: CASRLTENTEAFF. CDR3 sequence (DNA): TGTGCCAGCAGGTTGACAGAGAACACTGAAGCTTTCTTT.

V gene TRBV7-2 combines with J gene TRBJ2-7; 10 bases are a match to TRBD2. The CDR3 has 15 residues. The germline gives CDR1 SGHTA, CDR2 FQGNSA. Unmatched junction bases numbered 9, after V lost 5 bases and J lost 5 bases. This CDR3 reads CASSPQPLAGHEQYF. CDR3 nucleotides: TGTGCCAGCAGCCCTCAACCACTAGCGGGACACGAGCAGTACTTC.

This chain links TRBV5-1 with TRBJ2-2; D might be TRBD1 (6 bases). This CDR3 spans 15 amino acids. V was clipped by 2 bases and J by 2 bases, with 10 bases between them. CDR1 and CDR2 (germline): SGHRS, YFSETQ. The CDR3 protein is CASSFGQPNTGELFF. The CDR3 bases are TGCGCCAGCAGCTTCGGACAGCCAAACACCGGGGAGCTGTTTTTT.

The chain links TRBV7-2 to TRBJ2-1; TRBD2 aligns across 10 bases. The length of the CDR3 is 17 residues. The junction had 4 bases not matched to a gene; V was cut back by 2 bases and J by 0 bases. Germline V gives CDR1 SGHTA, CDR2 FQGNSA. Here the CDR3 DNA reads TGTGCCAGCAGCTTATGGCCTAGCGGGAGCTCCTACAATGAGCAGTTCTTC. It yields the protein CASSLWPSGSSYNEQFF.

The CDR3 spells CASSSRFTRDSQGQYF. CDR3 in DNA: TGTGCCAGCAGTTCCCGATTTACCCGGGACAGTCAGGGGCAGTACTTC. The chain uses TRBV6-5 and TRBJ2-7, with TRBD1 identical over 7 bases. The CDR3 contains 16 residues. Looked up from germline, CDR1 is MNHEY and CDR2 is SVGAGI. The ends lost 4 bases at V and 9 bases at J; junction bases unmatched: 18.